This is a list of T cell receptor beta chains from one sample in a study of T cells in Graves' hyperthyroidism and ophthalmopathy. TCRdb used MiXCR to reprocess the multiplex PCR reads, holding one entry per CDR3 protein. This table has around 600,000 distinct CDR3 sequences, approximately 15% appearing once. The sample comprised blood. Every receptor here comes from a woman aged 18 to 35 with Graves' ophthalmopathy. Each CDR3 is given with its conserved first and last residue.

v_gene	CDR3aa
TRBV5-4	CASNPQGLGTEAFF
TRBV7-2	CASSLAGYSNQPQHF
TRBV18	CASSPRVDQPQHF
TRBV7-9	CAILAGGSHEQYF
TRBV12-3/TRBV12-4	CASRDVAGYNEQFF
TRBV28	CAGSHTTGTGPYEQYF
TRBV7-6	CASSFQGPNQPQHF
TRBV7-3	CASSLRWGAGGYGYTF
TRBV28	CASSLLPGPYEQYF
TRBV6-1	CASSMTRTAYEQYF
TRBV10-1	CASSAGAGQPQHF
TRBV20-1	CSAKPLSSYEQYF
TRBV24-1	CATSAPNYNEQFF
TRBV27	CASNTGGPQLSSYNEQFF
TRBV6-2/TRBV6-3	CASSFGQANTEAFF
TRBV2	CASSGQGVGNEKLFF